One T cell receptor (beta chain) is described in this entry. Its antigen is unknown. With 4 bases removed from V and 5 bases from J, the gap between germline ends came to 18 bases. This CDR3 contains 15 residues. Germline lookup yields CDR1 MNHNS and CDR2 SASEGT. The sample comes from a study of shared clonotypes between healthy human individuals. Study-wide points: Generation probabilities of non-shared clonotypes were lower (relative to those shared by all four donors).

Donors, healthy HIV-negative adults, lacked recent acute infections or vaccinations. Generated by immunoSEQ multiplex PCR, the TCRdb table keeps only in-frame clones and is missing some. The sample includes a few million clones, more than 85% seen only once; the top ten take about 0.39%. The sample was naive CD4+ T cells from PBMCs. The subset denotes: CD45RA+ positively selected. The TCR originated in a man aged 18 to 30 in good health. Some clones in this sample may be carry-over from other donors' samples. V gene TRBV6-1 combines with J gene TRBJ2-7; possible D gene TRBD1, 5 bases. CDR3 amino acids: CASSVGRAGVDEQYF. In DNA form, the CDR3 reads TGTGCCAGCAGTGTGGGCAGGGCTGGTGTCGACGAGCAGTACTTC.